The 9 T cell receptor beta chains given below trace back to one sample, sequenced in a study of blood T cell repertoires in COVID-19. Measured with immunoSEQ multiplex PCR; TCRdb has only the in-frame clones, and not every one. The sample includes about 440,000 clones, 87% seen only once; the top ten take around 1.8%. Specimen: PBMCs or T cells enriched from blood (not recorded which). These receptors were obtained from a woman aged 18 to 35 with acute COVID-19.

V is TRBV19 and J is TRBJ2-3, with D uncertain. The CDR3 length is 13 residues. Trimming removed 5 bases at V and 11 bases at J, with 17 bases between. Germline-derived CDR1 and CDR2 are LNHDA and SQIVND (reference sequence). CDR3 nucleotide sequence: TGTGCCAGTAGTTCCACACCCCCATCAAAGCAGTATTTT. Translation gives CASSSTPPSKQYF.

The chain joins TRBV30 to TRBJ2-5; TRBD2 matches at 7 bases. V lost 4 bases, J lost 2 bases, and 4 bases stayed unmatched. This CDR3 region has 13 residues. Germline-derived CDR1 and CDR2 are GTSNPN and SVGIG (reference sequence). The CDR3 coding sequence is TGTGCCTGGACTAGCGGAGTTCAAGAGACCCAGTACTTC. Translation: CAWTSGVQETQYF.

This clone appeared a single time. The gene calls are TRBV19 and TRBJ2-7; TRBD1 might be the D (5 bases). This CDR3 is built from 12 residues. The V end lost 6 bases, the J end lost 5 bases, and 11 bases lay between the germline ends. From germline, CDR1 is LNHDA and CDR2 SQIVND (reference sequence). DNA for the CDR3: TGTGCCAGTAGCAACAGGTTTCACGAGCAGTACTTC. Protein sequence: CASSNRFHEQYF.

The CDR3: CASSLGTENTGELFF. In nucleotides, the CDR3 is TGTGCCAGTAGTCTCGGGACAGAGAACACCGGGGAGCTGTTTTTT. The chain has TRBV19 and TRBJ2-2; 7 bases map to TRBD1. CDR1 and CDR2 from the germline V gene are LNHDA and SQIVND (reference sequence). The CDR3 is 15 residues long. Trimming cost V 5 bases and J 1 base; bases outside gene matches: 4.

J is TRBJ2-5 and V is TRBV10-3; perhaps TRBD1 as D (5 bases). Germline V gene lookup returns CDR1 ENHRY and CDR2 SYGVKD. The CDR3 extends over 14 amino acids. V was pared by 7 bases and J by 2 bases, with 14 bases between. CDR3 in DNA: TGTGCCATCACCCCACCAGGGAATCAAGAGACCCAGTACTTC. Protein product: CAITPPGNQETQYF.

V usage is TRBV2 and J usage is TRBJ2-1, with D hard to call. Germline CDR1 reads SNHLY; CDR2 reads FYNNEI. There are 15 residues in the CDR3. The V end was cut by 2 bases, the J end by 0 bases, with 8 bases between. The CDR3 region is CASSEWASSYNEQFF. DNA for the CDR3: TGTGCCAGCAGTGAATGGGCGAGCTCCTACAATGAGCAGTTCTTC.

V gene TRBV9 combines with J gene TRBJ2-2; 7 nucleotides align to TRBD1. V dropped 3 bases and J dropped 3; count of bases not matched to a gene: 14. The CDR3 loop spans 18 amino acids. Germline-derived CDR1 and CDR2 are SGDLS and YYNGEE. In nucleotides, the CDR3 is TGTGCCAGCAGCGCACTATCCCCGGGACAGACTTACACCGGGGAGCTGTTTTTT. As protein: CASSALSPGQTYTGELFF.

The chain links TRBV19 to TRBJ1-2, with 8 bases aligning to TRBD1. The CDR3 contains 14 residues. The V gene's germline CDR1 is LNHDA and CDR2 SQIVND (reference sequence). With 7 bases clipped from V and 7 bases from J, the junction kept 11 bases outside the gene matches. The CDR3: CASTPGQVPTGYTF. The CDR3 nucleotides are TGTGCCAGTACCCCGGGACAGGTTCCTACTGGCTACACCTTC.

This sequence joins TRBV28 and TRBJ2-2; TRBD2 agrees at 8 bases. J gave up 10 bases and V 4 bases, and 5 bases lay outside the gene matches. Germline V gives CDR1 MDHEN, CDR2 SYDVKM. This CDR3 has 13 amino acids. This CDR3 is CASSSGGAVELFF. CDR3 coding DNA: TGTGCCAGCAGTTCGGGGGGGGCCGTGGAGCTGTTTTTT.